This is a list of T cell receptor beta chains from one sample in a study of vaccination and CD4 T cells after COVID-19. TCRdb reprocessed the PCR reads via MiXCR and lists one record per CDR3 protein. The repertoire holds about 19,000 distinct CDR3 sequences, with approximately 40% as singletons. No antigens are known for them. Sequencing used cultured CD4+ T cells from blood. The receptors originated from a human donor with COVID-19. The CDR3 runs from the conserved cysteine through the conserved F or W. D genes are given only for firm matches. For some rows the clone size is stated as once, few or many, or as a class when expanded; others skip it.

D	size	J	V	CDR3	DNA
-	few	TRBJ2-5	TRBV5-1	CASSFTAAETQYF	TGCGCCAGCAGCTTTACGGCGGCAGAGACCCAGTACTTC
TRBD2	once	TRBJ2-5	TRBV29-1	CSVGLAGGSRAQYF	TGCAGCGTAGGACTAGCGGGGGGGAGCAGGGCCCAGTACTTC
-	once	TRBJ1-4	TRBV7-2	CASSRAAGSEKLFF	TGTGCCAGCAGCCGGGCGGCAGGGTCTGAAAAACTGTTTTTT
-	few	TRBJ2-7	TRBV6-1	CASSVETVTYEQYF	TGTGCCAGCAGTGTAGAGACAGTTACCTACGAGCAGTACTTC
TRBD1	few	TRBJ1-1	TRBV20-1	CSARDPLTGGIMNTEAFF	TGCAGTGCTAGAGATCCCCTTACAGGGGGGATAATGAACACTGAAGCTTTCTTT
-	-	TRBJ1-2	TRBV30	CAWSARGTGSGYTF	TGTGCCTGGAGTGCACGCGGCACAGGGTCTGGCTACACCTTC
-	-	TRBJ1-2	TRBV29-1	CSAVWQANYGYTF	TGCAGCGCGGTGTGGCAGGCTAACTATGGCTACACCTTC
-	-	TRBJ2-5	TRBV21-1	CASSKGKKTPLGQGKETQYF	TGTGCCAGCAGCAAAGGGAAAAAAACTCCATTGGGACAGGGAAAAGAGACCCAGTACTTC
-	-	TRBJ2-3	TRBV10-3	CAALSGRGGSTDTQYF	TGTGCCGCACTTTCGGGCCGTGGGGGGAGCACAGATACGCAGTATTTT
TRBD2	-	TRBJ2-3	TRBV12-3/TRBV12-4	CASSRLLAGVGDTQYF	TGTGCCAGCAGCCGCTTGCTAGCGGGGGTGGGAGATACGCAGTATTTT
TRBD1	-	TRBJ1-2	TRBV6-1	CASSSRQGGGYTF	TGTGCCAGCAGCTCTCGACAGGGGGGTGGCTACACCTTC
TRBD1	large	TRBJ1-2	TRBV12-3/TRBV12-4	CASSFVGGVYGYTF	TGTGCCAGCAGTTTCGTAGGGGGCGTCTATGGCTACACCTTC
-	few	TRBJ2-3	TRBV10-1	CASSEPGRPFTDTQYF	TGCGCCAGCAGTGAACCGGGACGGCCTTTCACAGATACGCAGTATTTT
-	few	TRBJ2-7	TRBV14	CASSQDFKGIYEQYF	TGTGCCAGCAGCCAAGATTTTAAAGGGATCTACGAGCAGTACTTC
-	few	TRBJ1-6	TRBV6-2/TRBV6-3	CASSLARGLSYNSPLHF	TGTGCCAGCAGCCTCGCCCGGGGCCTCTCCTATAATTCACCCCTCCACTTT
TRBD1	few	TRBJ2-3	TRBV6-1	CASSPGTGGRDTQYF	TGTGCCAGCAGTCCCGGGACAGGGGGCAGGGATACGCAGTATTTT
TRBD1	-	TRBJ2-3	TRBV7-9	CASSLRQGSTDTQYF	TGTGCCAGCAGCTTAAGACAGGGGAGCACAGATACGCAGTATTTT
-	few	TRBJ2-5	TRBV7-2	CASSLGGSETQYF	TGTGCCAGCAGCTTAGGGGGCAGCGAGACCCAGTACTTC
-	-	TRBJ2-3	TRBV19	CASSTVRTDTQYF	TGTGCCAGTAGTACGGTTCGCACAGATACGCAGTATTTT
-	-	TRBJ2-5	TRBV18	CASSKTTSFDETQYF	TGTGCCAGCTCAAAGACTACTAGCTTTGACGAGACCCAGTACTTC
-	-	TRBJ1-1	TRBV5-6	CASSDPGASRSFF	TGTGCCAGCAGCGATCCAGGGGCCTCTAGGAGTTTCTTT
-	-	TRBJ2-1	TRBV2	CASSRVDPGDEQFF	TGTGCCAGCAGTCGGGTCGACCCGGGGGATGAGCAGTTCTTC
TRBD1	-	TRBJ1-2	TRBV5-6	CASSLLFPDRGGYTF	TGTGCCAGCAGCTTGTTGTTTCCGGACAGGGGTGGCTACACCTTC
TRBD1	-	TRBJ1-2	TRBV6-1	CASRWTGGNGYTF	TGTGCCAGCAGATGGACAGGGGGCAATGGCTACACCTTC
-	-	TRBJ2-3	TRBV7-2	CASSLVVQVSQYF	TGTGCCAGCAGCTTAGTCGTACAGGTGTCGCAGTATTTT
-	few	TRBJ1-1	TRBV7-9	CASSPGGYRAFF	TGTGCCAGCAGCCCCGGAGGGTATAGAGCTTTCTTT
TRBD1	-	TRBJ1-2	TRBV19	CASSLTGLNYGYTF	TGTGCCAGTAGTTTGACAGGGTTAAACTATGGCTACACCTTC
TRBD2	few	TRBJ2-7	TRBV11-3	CASSFSKGLAGGVYEQYF	TGTGCCAGCAGCTTCTCCAAAGGCCTAGCGGGGGGAGTATACGAGCAGTACTTC
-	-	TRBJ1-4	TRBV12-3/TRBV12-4	CASAYRAQEKLFF	TGTGCCAGCGCCTATAGAGCGCAAGAAAAACTGTTTTTT
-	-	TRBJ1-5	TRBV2	CASSEMGGGNQPQHF	TGTGCCAGCAGTGAAATGGGGGGGGGAAATCAGCCCCAGCATTTT
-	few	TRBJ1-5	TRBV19	CASSKGRNQPQHF	TGTGCCAGTAGTAAGGGGAGGAATCAGCCCCAGCATTTT
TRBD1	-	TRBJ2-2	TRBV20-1	CSAEWDSQNTGELFF	TGCAGTGCTGAATGGGACAGCCAAAACACCGGGGAGCTGTTTTTT
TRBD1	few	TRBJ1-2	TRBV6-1	CASSRPWGQGGGYTF	TGTGCCAGCAGCCGGCCCTGGGGACAGGGGGGTGGCTACACCTTC
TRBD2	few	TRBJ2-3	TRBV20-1	CSARDPRGGSTDTQYF	TGCAGTGCTAGAGATCCCCGGGGGGGAAGCACAGATACGCAGTATTTT
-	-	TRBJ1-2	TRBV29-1	CSVDTALGYTF	TGCAGCGTTGACACAGCCCTAGGCTACACCTTC
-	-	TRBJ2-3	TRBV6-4	CASSARRGLTDTQYF	TGTGCCAGCAGTGCAAGGCGGGGTTTAACAGATACGCAGTATTTT
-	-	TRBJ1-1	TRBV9	CASSVGDMNTEAFF	TGTGCCAGCAGCGTAGGGGACATGAACACTGAAGCTTTCTTT
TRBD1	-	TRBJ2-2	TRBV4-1	CASSQDRANTGELFF	TGCGCCAGCAGCCAGGACAGGGCGAACACCGGGGAGCTGTTTTTT
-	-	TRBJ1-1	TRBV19	CASIPTGLGTEAFF	TGTGCCAGTATCCCTACAGGGCTGGGGACTGAAGCTTTCTTT
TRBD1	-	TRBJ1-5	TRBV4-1	CASSQELIATGVQPQHF	TGCGCCAGCAGCCAAGAGTTGATCGCGACAGGGGTTCAGCCCCAGCATTTT
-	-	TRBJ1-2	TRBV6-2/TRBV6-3	CASGEYYGYTF	TGTGCCAGCGGGGAGTACTATGGCTACACCTTC
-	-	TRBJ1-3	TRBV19	CASTRGGDSGNTIYF	TGTGCCAGTACCCGCGGAGGGGACTCTGGAAACACCATATATTTT
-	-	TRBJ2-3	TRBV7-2	CASSSNTDTQYF	TGTGCCAGCAGCTCCAACACAGATACGCAGTATTTT
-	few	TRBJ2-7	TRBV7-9	CASSRYHSGTYEQYF	TGTGCCAGCAGCCGCTATCACAGCGGAACCTACGAGCAGTACTTC
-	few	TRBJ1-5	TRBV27	CASSLIQGSNQPQHF	TGTGCCAGCAGTTTAATTCAGGGGAGCAATCAGCCCCAGCATTTT
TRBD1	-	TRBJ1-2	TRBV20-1	CSARAEGQGYYGYTF	TGCAGTGCTAGAGCCGAAGGACAGGGGTACTATGGCTACACCTTC